This T cell receptor (beta chain) was sequenced during a study of T cell changes during pregnancy in multiple sclerosis. TCRdb keeps only in-frame clones here, not all; method: immunoSEQ multiplex PCR. The table shows 32,000 or so clones, with roughly nine tenths occurring only once. The CDR3 has 16 residues. Germline V CDR1 and CDR2: SGHDN, FVKESK. The ends lost 0 bases at V and 9 bases at J; junction bases unmatched: 8. The genes are TRBV14 and TRBJ2-2; 9 positions match TRBD1. The TCR was taken from a female donor with multiple sclerosis, enrolled in a pregnancy study. The specimen was CD4+ T cells from peripheral blood mononuclear cells, collected in the second trimester of pregnancy. Written as DNA, the CDR3 is TGTGCCAGCAGCCAAGATCCCGGACAGGGGCCCCGGGAGCTGTTTTTT. Translation: CASSQDPGQGPRELFF.